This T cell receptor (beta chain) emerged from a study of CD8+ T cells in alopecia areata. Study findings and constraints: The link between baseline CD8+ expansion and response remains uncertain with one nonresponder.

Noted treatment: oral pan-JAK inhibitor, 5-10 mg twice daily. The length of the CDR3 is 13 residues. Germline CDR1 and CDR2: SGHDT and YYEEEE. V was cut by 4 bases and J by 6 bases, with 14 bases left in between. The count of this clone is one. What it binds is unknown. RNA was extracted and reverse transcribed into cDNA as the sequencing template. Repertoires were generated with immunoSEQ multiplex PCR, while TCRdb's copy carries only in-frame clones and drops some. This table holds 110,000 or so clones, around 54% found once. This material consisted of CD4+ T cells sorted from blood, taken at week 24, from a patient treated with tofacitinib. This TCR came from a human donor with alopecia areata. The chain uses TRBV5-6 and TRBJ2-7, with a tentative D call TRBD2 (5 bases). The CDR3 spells CASSPSGVGEQYF. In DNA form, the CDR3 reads TGTGCCAGCAGCCCCTCCGGGGTCGGCGAGCAGTACTTC.